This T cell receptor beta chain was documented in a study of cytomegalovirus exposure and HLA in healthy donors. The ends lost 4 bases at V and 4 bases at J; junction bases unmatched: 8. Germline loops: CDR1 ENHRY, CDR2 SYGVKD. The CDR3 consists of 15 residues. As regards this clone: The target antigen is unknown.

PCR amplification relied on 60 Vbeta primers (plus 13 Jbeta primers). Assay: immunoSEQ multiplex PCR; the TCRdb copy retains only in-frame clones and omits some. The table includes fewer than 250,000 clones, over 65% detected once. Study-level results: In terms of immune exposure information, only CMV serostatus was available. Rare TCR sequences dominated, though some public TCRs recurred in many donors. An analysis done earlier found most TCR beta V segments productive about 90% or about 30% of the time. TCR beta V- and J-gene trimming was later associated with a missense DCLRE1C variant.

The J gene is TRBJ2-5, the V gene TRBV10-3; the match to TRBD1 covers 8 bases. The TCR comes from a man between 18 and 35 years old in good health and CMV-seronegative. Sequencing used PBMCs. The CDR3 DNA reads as TGTGCCATCAGTGGCCAGGCAGGGGGCTTAGAGACCCAGTACTTC. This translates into CAISGQAGGLETQYF.